This T cell receptor beta chain was captured in a study of T cell changes during pregnancy in multiple sclerosis. Only in-frame clones appear in the TCRdb table, and some are missing; sequencing was by immunoSEQ multiplex PCR. The sample has about 85,000 clones, approximately 90% seen once. This clone was recorded only once. V shed 5 bases, J shed 2 bases, and the junction held 3 bases outside the gene matches. This CDR3 has 15 amino acids. Germline V gene sequence: CDR1 SNHLY, CDR2 FYNNEI. The chain joins TRBV2 to TRBJ2-3; 11 positions agree with TRBD2. The input for sequencing was peripheral blood, taken in the first trimester of pregnancy. This receptor was obtained from a female donor with multiple sclerosis, enrolled in a pregnancy study. The CDR3 DNA sequence: TGTGCCAGCAGTCAACTAGCGGGAGCCACAGATACGCAGTATTTT. This gives the protein CASSQLAGATDTQYF.